A single sample is the source of the 21 T cell receptor beta chains below, sequenced in a study of CD8 T cells in ankylosing spondylitis. TCRdb passed the 5' RACE reads through MiXCR, listing each CDR3 protein once. This repertoire shows around 330,000 distinct CDR3 sequences, roughly 12% found once; its top ten account for roughly 9.2%. Sequenced sample: blood, either unsorted or a sorted T cell fraction (not recorded which). The receptor source for this set is a female donor with ankylosing spondylitis or in good health (not recorded which).

This clonotype was seen repeatedly, ten times or more. This chain joins TRBV20-1 and TRBJ2-3, with D maybe TRBD2 (6 bases). V dropped 3 bases and J dropped 6 bases, with 16 bases sitting between them. This CDR3 comprises 14 residues. The germline V gene encodes CDR1 DFQATT and CDR2 SNEGSKA (reference sequence). This chain's CDR3 is CSASSLARRDTQYF. The CDR3 DNA reads TGCAGTGCTAGCTCTCTAGCGCGAAGGGATACGCAGTATTTT.

The chain employs TRBV5-1 and TRBJ2-5; either TRBD1 or TRBD2 may supply D (5 bases each). Germline V lookup: CDR1 SGHRS, CDR2 YFSETQ. The CDR3 length is 14 residues. The V end lost 1 base, the J end lost 4 bases, and 11 bases lay between the germline ends. The CDR3 region is CASSLFTGRETQYF. CDR3 nucleotide sequence: TGCGCCAGCAGCTTGTTCACGGGGCGAGAGACCCAGTACTTC.

This sequence joins TRBV5-4 and TRBJ2-7, with a possible D match to TRBD1 (5 bases). V gave up 4 bases and J gave up 5 bases, with 19 bases separating them. Germline CDR1 reads SGHNT; CDR2 reads YYREEE (reference sequence). CDR3 size: 15 residues. The CDR3: CASSPPDRGIHEQYF. In DNA form, the CDR3 reads TGTGCCAGCAGCCCCCCCGATAGGGGTATACACGAGCAGTACTTC.

For this clonotype: A much larger clone sits a single nucleotide away, making a read error possible. The chain has TRBV5-1 and TRBJ1-2; D might be TRBD1 (6 bases). The CDR3 extends over 16 amino acids. The germline V gene has CDR1 SGHRS and CDR2 YFSETQ. The CDR3 reads CAGSPLGIGGLKGYTF. DNA for the CDR3: TGCGCCGGCAGCCCCCTCGGGATCGGGGGGCTGAAGGGCTACACCTTC. The whole variable domain, filled in from reference TRBV5-1 and TRBJ1-2, reads KAGVTQTPRYLIKTRGQQVTLSCSPISGHRSVSWYQQTPGQGLQFLFEYFSETQRNKGNFPGRFSGRQFSNSRSEMNVSTLELGDSALYLCAGSPLGIGGLKGYTFGSGTRLTVV.

Ten or more counts support this clonotype. The genes are TRBV29-1 and TRBJ2-5; TRBD1 aligns across 10 bases. Germline CDR1 reads SQVTM; CDR2 reads ANQGSEA. This CDR3 has 14 residues. V was pared by 7 bases and J by 5 bases, with 10 bases of the junction left unmatched. CDR3 in amino acids: CSADAGTGVETQYF. For the CDR3, the DNA is TGCAGCGCTGACGCCGGGACAGGGGTGGAGACCCAGTACTTC.

This clonotype turned up a few times. This chain links TRBV5-1 with TRBJ2-7; the D is unclear. The CDR3 spans 11 residues. Per germline, CDR1 SGHRS and CDR2 YFSETQ. V was pared by 4 bases and J by 5 bases, with 7 bases between. CDR3 sequence: CASSIGHEQYF. The CDR3 DNA reads TGCGCCAGCAGCATAGGACACGAGCAGTACTTC.

V gene TRBV15 combines with J gene TRBJ2-2; no firm D call. V gave up 0 bases and J gave up 4 bases, with 9 bases separating them. Germline CDR1 is LNHNV and CDR2 is YYDKDF (reference sequence). The CDR3 loop spans 15 amino acids. CDR3 protein: CATSRDGFVTGELFF. For the CDR3, the DNA is TGTGCCACCAGCAGAGATGGGTTTGTCACCGGGGAGCTGTTTTTT. Drawing the rest from reference TRBV15 and TRBJ2-2, the complete variable domain is DAMVIQNPRYQVTQFGKPVTLSCSQTLNHNVMYWYQQKSSQAPKLLFHYYDKDFNNEADTPDNFQSRRPNTSFCFLDIRSPGLGDTAMYLCATSRDGFVTGELFFGEGSRLTVL.

This clonotype was seen repeatedly, ten times or more. The chain is built from TRBV12-3 or TRBV12-4 and TRBJ1-2; D might be TRBD1 (5 bases). With 4 bases removed from V and 6 bases from J, the gap between germline ends came to 12 bases. The CDR3 runs to 13 residues. The DNA for the CDR3 is TGTGCCAGCAGTTCATCAGGGTCCCATGGCTACACCTTC. Translated, it gives CASSSSGSHGYTF.

Only a few counts were recorded for this clonotype. The rearrangement joins TRBV24-1 to TRBJ2-1, with TRBD2 matching 9 bases. J lost 2 bases, V lost 4 bases, and 5 bases had no gene match. Germline-derived CDR1 and CDR2 are KGHDR and SFDVKD. The CDR3 is 16 amino acids. The CDR3 DNA follows: TGTGCCACCAGTGAGAGTAGCGGGGGAACCTACAATGAGCAGTTCTTC. Its translation: CATSESSGGTYNEQFF.

This clonotype was detected many times. The chain carries TRBV4-2 and TRBJ2-5, with a tentative D call TRBD2 (5 bases). The CDR3 contains 15 residues. Between the trimmed V and J ends, which lost 4 bases and 4 bases, there was a span of 16 bases. Germline CDR1 and CDR2: LGHNA and YNFKEQ. This chain's CDR3 is CASSPSYLSGETQYF. CDR3 coding DNA: TGTGCCAGCAGCCCAAGTTATCTAAGCGGAGAGACCCAGTACTTC.

V is TRBV6-1 and J is TRBJ2-1, with a weak D call TRBD2 (5 bases). Trimming removed 5 bases at V and 2 bases at J, with 13 bases between. In germline, CDR1 is MNHNS, CDR2 SASEGT. This CDR3 comprises 15 residues. For the CDR3, the DNA is TGTGCCAGCAGTAGCGAGCGGCCTCCCTACAATGAGCAGTTCTTC. It translates to CASSSERPPYNEQFF.

V is TRBV3-1 and J is TRBJ2-7; 7 positions agree with TRBD1. The CDR3 runs 13 residues. Germline-derived CDR1 and CDR2 are LGHDT and YNNKEL (reference sequence). After removal of 5 bases from V and 5 bases from J, the junction contained 6 bases not matched to a gene. CDR3 sequence reads: CASSANRGNEQYF. The CDR3 nucleotides are TGTGCCAGCAGCGCAAACAGGGGCAACGAGCAGTACTTC.

There are a few counts of this clonotype. This sequence joins TRBV10-3 and TRBJ2-5; D is possibly TRBD2 (5 bases). Deletions cut 6 bases from V and 5 bases from J, with 16 bases between. CDR1 and CDR2 (germline): ENHRY, SYGVKD. The CDR3 totals 14 residues. CDR3 sequence (DNA): TGTGCCATCAGGGTGGGGTCGGGGTCGGAGACCCAGTACTTC. Protein product: CAIRVGSGSETQYF.

The chain has TRBV12-3 or TRBV12-4 and TRBJ2-2; D might be TRBD1 or TRBD2, each matching 6 bases. V was shortened by 6 bases and J by 7 bases, with 18 bases between the two germline ends. This CDR3 has 15 residues. Here the CDR3 reads CASSPRGGIGGELFF. DNA of the CDR3: TGTGCCAGCAGCCCCAGGGGAGGAATCGGCGGGGAGCTGTTTTTT.

This clonotype was observed a handful of times. The rearrangement uses TRBV3-1 and TRBJ2-7; 9 positions agree with TRBD2. The germline gives CDR1 LGHDT, CDR2 YNNKEL (reference sequence). This CDR3 has 14 amino acids. Germline trimming cut 4 bases from V and 3 bases from J; bases unmatched to any gene: 4. The CDR3 DNA follows: TGTGCCAGCAGCCTTAGCGGGGGAAACTACGAGCAGTACTTC. It specifies CASSLSGGNYEQYF.

This clonotype has more than one count but fewer than ten. V is TRBV24-1 and J is TRBJ1-5, with a possible D match to TRBD1 (5 bases). V lost 2 bases and J 4 bases, leaving 8 bases between the germline ends. Germline V gene sequence: CDR1 KGHDR, CDR2 SFDVKD. The CDR3 loop spans 14 amino acids. The CDR3 DNA is TGTGCCACCAGTGATTCGGGACTAAATCAGCCCCAGCATTTT. Translating it yields CATSDSGLNQPQHF.

This clonotype has a count of ten or more. V gene TRBV5-1 combines with J gene TRBJ1-4; 7 bases align to TRBD1. This CDR3 is 13 amino acids long. With V trimmed by 0 bases and J by 8 bases, 1 base remained unmatched. The germline gives CDR1 SGHRS, CDR2 YFSETQ. The CDR3 spells CASSLGQGEKLFF. CDR3 bases: TGCGCCAGCAGCTTGGGACAGGGAGAAAAACTGTTTTTT. The full variable domain, with the rest looked up from reference TRBV5-1 and TRBJ1-4, is KAGVTQTPRYLIKTRGQQVTLSCSPISGHRSVSWYQQTPGQGLQFLFEYFSETQRNKGNFPGRFSGRQFSNSRSEMNVSTLELGDSALYLCASSLGQGEKLFFGSGTQLSVL.

This clonotype came up many times. The rearrangement uses TRBV5-1 and TRBJ2-3; no definite D call. The CDR3 spans 15 residues. Germline loops: CDR1 SGHRS, CDR2 YFSETQ. With 4 bases removed from V and 0 bases from J, the gap between germline ends came to 12 bases. CDR3 nucleotide sequence: TGCGCCAGCAGCGGGCAGATACAGAGCACAGATACGCAGTATTTT. Encoded protein: CASSGQIQSTDTQYF.

The chain is built from TRBV7-2 and TRBJ1-5; D gene uncertain. Trimming removed 5 bases at V and 6 bases at J, with 20 bases between. The length of the CDR3 is 16 residues. Germline V lookup: CDR1 SGHTA, CDR2 FQGNSA. Written as DNA, the CDR3 is TGTGCCAGCAGCGCCGACCGCCCGGGAGTTGGTCAGCCCCAGCATTTT. Its translation is CASSADRPGVGQPQHF.

This clonotype was observed many times. The CDR3 protein is CSAPQINTGELFF. Here the CDR3 DNA reads TGCAGTGCGCCGCAAATTAACACCGGGGAGCTGTTTTTT. The chain employs TRBV20-1 and TRBJ2-2, with unresolved D. The CDR3 extends over 13 amino acids. Germline V CDR1 and CDR2: DFQATT, SNEGSKA (reference sequence). V lost 6 bases and J lost 2, with 10 bases in between.

This clonotype was observed at least ten times. The rearrangement uses TRBV6-1 and TRBJ1-1, with unresolved D. Deletions cut 6 bases from V and 1 base from J, with 12 bases between. Germline V lookup: CDR1 MNHNS, CDR2 SASEGT. The CDR3 sequence is 14 residues long. The DNA of the CDR3 is TGTGCCAGCAGCCCTAGCCAGGCGAACACTGAAGCTTTCTTT. Translation: CASSPSQANTEAFF.